This T cell receptor beta chain was sequenced in a study of cytomegalovirus exposure and HLA in healthy donors. Germline V gives CDR1 SNHLY, CDR2 FYNNEI. With 5 bases clipped from V and 4 bases from J, the junction kept 3 bases outside the gene matches. This CDR3 region has 14 residues. The PCR employed 60 Vbeta primers together with 13 Jbeta primers. Generated by immunoSEQ multiplex PCR, the TCRdb table keeps only in-frame clones and is missing some. The profile shows about 82,000 clones, approximately 79% of them singletons. The specimen sequenced was PBMCs. This receptor was identified in a human donor in good health. The chain is built from TRBV2 and TRBJ1-4, with 8 bases lining up with TRBD1. The CDR3 is CASSQQGGNEKLFF. Here the CDR3 DNA reads TGTGCCAGCAGTCAACAGGGGGGTAATGAAAAACTGTTTTTT. The variable domain in full, completed from reference TRBV2 and TRBJ1-4, reads EPEVTQTPSHQVTQMGQEVILRCVPISNHLYFYWYRQILGQKVEFLVSFYNNEISEKSEIFDDQFSVERPDGSNFTLKIRSTKLEDSAMYFCASSQQGGNEKLFFGSGTQLSVL.